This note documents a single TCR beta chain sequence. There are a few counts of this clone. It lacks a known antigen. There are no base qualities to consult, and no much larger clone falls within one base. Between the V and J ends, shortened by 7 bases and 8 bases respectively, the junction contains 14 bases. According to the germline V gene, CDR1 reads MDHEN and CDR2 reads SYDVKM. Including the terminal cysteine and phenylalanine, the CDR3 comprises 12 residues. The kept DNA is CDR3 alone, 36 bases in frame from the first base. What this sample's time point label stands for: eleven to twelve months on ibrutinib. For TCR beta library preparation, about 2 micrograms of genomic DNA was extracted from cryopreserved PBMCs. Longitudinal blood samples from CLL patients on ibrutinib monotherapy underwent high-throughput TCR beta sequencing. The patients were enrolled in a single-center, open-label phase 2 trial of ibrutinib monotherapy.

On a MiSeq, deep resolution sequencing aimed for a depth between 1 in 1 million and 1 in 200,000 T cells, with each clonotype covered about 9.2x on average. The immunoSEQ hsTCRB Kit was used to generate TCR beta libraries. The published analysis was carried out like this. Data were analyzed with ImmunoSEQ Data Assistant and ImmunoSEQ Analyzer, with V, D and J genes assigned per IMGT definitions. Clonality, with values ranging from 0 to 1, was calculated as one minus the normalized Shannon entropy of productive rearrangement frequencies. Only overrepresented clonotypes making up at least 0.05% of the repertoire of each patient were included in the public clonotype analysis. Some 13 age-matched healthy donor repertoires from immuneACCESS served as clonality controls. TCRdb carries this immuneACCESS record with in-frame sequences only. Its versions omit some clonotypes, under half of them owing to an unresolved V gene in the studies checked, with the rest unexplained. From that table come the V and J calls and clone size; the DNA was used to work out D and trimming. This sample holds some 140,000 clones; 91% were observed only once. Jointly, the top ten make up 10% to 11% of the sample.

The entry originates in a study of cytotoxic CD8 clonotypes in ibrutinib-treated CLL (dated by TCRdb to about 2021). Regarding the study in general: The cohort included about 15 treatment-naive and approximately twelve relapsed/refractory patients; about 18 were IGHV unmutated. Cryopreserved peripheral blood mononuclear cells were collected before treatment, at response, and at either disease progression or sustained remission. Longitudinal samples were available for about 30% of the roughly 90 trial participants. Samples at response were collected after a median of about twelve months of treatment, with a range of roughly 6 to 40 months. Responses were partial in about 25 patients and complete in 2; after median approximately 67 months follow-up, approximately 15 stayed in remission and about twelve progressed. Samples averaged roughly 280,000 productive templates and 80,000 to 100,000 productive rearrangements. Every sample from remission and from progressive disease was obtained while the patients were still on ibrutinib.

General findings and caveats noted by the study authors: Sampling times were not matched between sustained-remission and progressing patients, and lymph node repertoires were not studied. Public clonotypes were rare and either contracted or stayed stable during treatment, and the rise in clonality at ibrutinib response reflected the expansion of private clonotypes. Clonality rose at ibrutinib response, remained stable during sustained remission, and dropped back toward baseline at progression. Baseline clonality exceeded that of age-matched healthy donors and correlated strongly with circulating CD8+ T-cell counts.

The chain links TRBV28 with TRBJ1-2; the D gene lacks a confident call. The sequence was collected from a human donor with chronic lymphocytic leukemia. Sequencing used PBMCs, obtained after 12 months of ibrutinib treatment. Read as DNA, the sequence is TGTGCCAGCAACACCCAACCGGCCGGCTACACCTTC. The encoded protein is CASNTQPAGYTF.